This record looks at one T cell receptor beta chain sequence and its context. This clone was seen a handful of times. Its specific antigen is unknown. Per-base quality was not reported, and no clone a single base away is much larger than it. The CDR3 sequence holds 12 residues, the cysteine and phenylalanine included. Here the CDR3 DNA is all that survives: 36 bases in frame from base 1. V is shortened by 2 bases, J by 6 bases, and the region joining them spans 2 bases. Taken from the germline V gene (reference sequence), the CDR1 and CDR2 loops are SEHNR and FQNEAQ. The CDR3 regions of human TCRbeta chains were subjected to immunosequencing. In the source study's methods: TCRs in the repertoires were compared against a reference library of SARS-CoV-2-specific TCRs that had been generated with the MIRA antigen-specificity platform. Breadth was defined as the fraction of unique TCRs that were SARS-CoV-2-associated. Depth was defined as the fraction of total T cells that were SARS-CoV-2-associated. Using the MIRA data, every spike-specific TCR was mapped to the spike region that the TCR reacted to and assigned to either a CD4 or a CD8 class. Log10-transformed breadth and depth values were compared by one-way ANOVA with Sidak's multiple comparisons tests. Imported from immuneACCESS, the table was reduced by TCRdb to in-frame sequences with V and J called. These copies leave out some clones; in studies compared against another copy, an unresolved V gene accounts for under half, and the cause of the remainder is not known. From that table come the V and J calls and clone size; the DNA was used to work out D and trimming. For this sample there are approximately 110,000 clones; approximately 84% appear just once. The top ten clonotypes cover 7% to 9% of the sample.

This sample is part of a study of T cell responses to AZD1222 COVID-19 vaccine (dated by TCRdb to about 2021). Study-level background: Because spike-specific TCR depth and breadth did not differ between the two schedules, AZD1222 recipients who got a second dose at roughly 4 weeks were pooled with those who got a second dose at roughly 12 weeks. Trial participants were enrolled by age into subgroups of 18-55, 56-69 and 70-plus years, and around 140, 26 and 57 TCR-sequenced participants, respectively, were included in these subgroups. TCR sequencing was performed for 230 to 250 trial participants, of whom about 200 were given two doses of AZD1222 and 26 were given two doses of MenACWY control vaccine. General study outcomes and caveats: Because no day 14 peak-response samples were available, repertoires were characterized only after the peak T cell response. The 56-69-year group was small, and its depth increase did not reach significance, likely because of low power. The vaccine-associated CD4 TCRs covered the entire spike protein, and the dominant responses fell in regions 160-218 and 743-854. Nearly half of unique spike-specific TCRs reportedly recognized epitopes outside regions mutated in the B.1.351 and B.1.1.7 variants. Participants were mostly white British and included more females than males, and it was suggested by the authors that clonal diversity may have been underestimated. Conclusions about previously exposed vaccinees were limited because only a handful of AZD1222 recipients were SARS-CoV-2 seropositive at baseline. After two AZD1222 doses, both the breadth and the depth of spike-specific TCRs were significantly higher than at day 0 and than in MenACWY recipients.

Sample time point, as interpreted from the label and publication: baseline before first vaccination. Samples from vaccinated people were obtained from the UK trials COV001 and COV002, which included a single-blind randomized controlled phase 2/3 trial of AZD1222 (ChAdOx1 nCoV-19) in healthy adults. Trial participant PBMC samples were collected at day 0 and day 28 after the second dose for TCRbeta chain sequencing. Sequenced material: peripheral blood, taken on day 0 of AZD1222 vaccination. The V gene is TRBV7-9 and the J gene is TRBJ1-6; there is no confident call for the D gene. This receptor was identified in an adult in good health. The CDR3 is CASSLINSPLHF. The DNA is TGTGCCAGCAGCTTAATTAATTCACCCCTCCACTTT.